The sequence of this TCR beta chain was determined in a study of blood T cell repertoires in COVID-19. Libraries were prepared by immunoSEQ multiplex PCR; TCRdb keeps only in-frame clonotypes and omits some of them. This table has roughly 120,000 clones, roughly 90% appearing once. Germline V gives CDR1 SGDLS, CDR2 YYNGEE. The CDR3 has 15 residues. The junction had 8 bases not matched to a gene; V was cut back by 3 bases and J by 4 bases. The V and J genes are TRBV9 and TRBJ2-3; 7 positions match TRBD1. Source material: peripheral blood. This clonotype was sampled from a woman between 70 and 85 years old who had recovered from COVID-19. The CDR3 region has the DNA TGTGCCAGCAGCGGGGCCGTAGGGGGCCCAGATACGCAGTATTTT. Its translation: CASSGAVGGPDTQYF.